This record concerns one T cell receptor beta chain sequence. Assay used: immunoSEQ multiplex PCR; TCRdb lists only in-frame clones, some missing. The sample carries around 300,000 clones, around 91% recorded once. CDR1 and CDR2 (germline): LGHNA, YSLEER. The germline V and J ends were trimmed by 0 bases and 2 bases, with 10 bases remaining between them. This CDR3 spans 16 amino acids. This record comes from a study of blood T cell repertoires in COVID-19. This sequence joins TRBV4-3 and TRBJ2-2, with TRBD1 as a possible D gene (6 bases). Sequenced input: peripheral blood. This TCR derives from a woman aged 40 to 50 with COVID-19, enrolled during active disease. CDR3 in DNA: TGCGCCAGCAGCCAAGATCCACAGGGAAACACCGGGGAGCTGTTTTTT. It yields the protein CASSQDPQGNTGELFF.